These 4 T cell receptor beta chains originate from one sample sequenced in a study of PD-L1 blockade in urothelial cancer. Documented time point: pretreatment peripheral blood. Measured with immunoSEQ multiplex PCR; TCRdb has only the in-frame clones, and not every one. The repertoire includes tens of thousands of clones, around 83% of them detected once, and approximately 9.2% sits in the top ten. The specimen comprised PBMCs, sampled around atezolizumab (anti-PD-L1) treatment. These receptors were taken from a woman aged 70-85 years with urothelial cancer.

This chain links TRBV10-3 with TRBJ2-3; TRBD2 aligns across 12 bases. This CDR3 is built from 16 residues. CDR1 and CDR2 from the germline V gene are ENHRY and SYGVKD. Trimming took 4 bases from V and 4 from J; bases not matched to a gene: 6. The CDR3 DNA follows: TGTGCCATCAGTGGGACTAGCGGGGTGCCGGCAGATACGCAGTATTTT. This encodes CAISGTSGVPADTQYF.

V gene TRBV9 combines with J gene TRBJ2-2; 7 bases align to TRBD2. The ends lost 1 base at V and 1 base at J; junction bases unmatched: 7. Germline-derived CDR1 and CDR2 are SGDLS and YYNGEE. This CDR3 is 17 amino acids long. This chain's CDR3 is CASSVPERGLNTGELFF. In nucleotides, the CDR3 is TGTGCCAGCAGCGTACCTGAGCGGGGCCTGAACACCGGGGAGCTGTTTTTT.

This sequence joins TRBV4-1 and TRBJ2-2; tentatively, D is TRBD2 (6 bases). This CDR3 is 13 amino acids long. The germline V gene has CDR1 MGHRA and CDR2 YSYEKL. V shed 4 bases and J shed 4 bases, with 7 bases lying between them. The chain's CDR3 is CASSLSGTGELFF. CDR3 DNA: TGCGCCAGCAGCCTTAGCGGCACCGGGGAGCTGTTTTTT.

The chain couples TRBV9 to TRBJ2-3; D possibly corresponds to TRBD1 (6 bases). The CDR3 spans 17 residues. V was trimmed by 0 bases and J by 6 bases, leaving 20 bases between them. The germline V gene encodes CDR1 SGDLS and CDR2 YYNGEE. The CDR3 nucleotides are TGTGCCAGCAGCGTAGGGGGTTGGGGGCTGACCAGGGATACGCAGTATTTT. Its protein is CASSVGGWGLTRDTQYF.